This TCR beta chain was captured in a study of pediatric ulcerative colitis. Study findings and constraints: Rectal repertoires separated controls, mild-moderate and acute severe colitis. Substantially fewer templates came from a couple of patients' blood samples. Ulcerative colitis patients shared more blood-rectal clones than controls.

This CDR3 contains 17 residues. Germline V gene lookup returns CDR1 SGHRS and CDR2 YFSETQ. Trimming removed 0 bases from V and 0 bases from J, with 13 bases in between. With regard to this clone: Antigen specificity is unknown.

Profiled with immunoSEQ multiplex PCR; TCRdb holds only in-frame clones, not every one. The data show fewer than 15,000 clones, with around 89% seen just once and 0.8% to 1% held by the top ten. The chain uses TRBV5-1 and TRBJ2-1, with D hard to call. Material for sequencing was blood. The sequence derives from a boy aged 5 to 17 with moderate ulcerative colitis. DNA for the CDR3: TGCGCCAGCAGCTTGGGGGTTACGGGCCTCTCCTACAATGAGCAGTTCTTC. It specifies CASSLGVTGLSYNEQFF.